Presented here are 26 T cell receptor beta chains from one specimen sequenced in a study of vaccination and CD4 T cells after COVID-19. Time point specified: late sampling 161 to 241 days after vaccination in a few convalescent patients. As for treatment: approximately 10-day PBMC culture with coronavirus spike peptide pools or control peptides (ViraFEST assay). Sequencing of cultured CD4+ T cell DNA used the Oncomine TCR Beta short-read assay. MiXCR was run by TCRdb on the PCR reads, yielding one entry per CDR3 protein. In the table there are more than 20,000 distinct CDR3 sequences, about 33% of which are singletons. These receptors have no identified antigens. Sequenced here: CD4+ T cells from blood, cultured in vitro, sampled about 7 months after SARS-CoV-2 vaccination. These receptors all come from a human donor who had recovered from COVID-19.

This sequence joins TRBV6-1 and TRBJ2-7; TRBD1 matches at 7 bases. The V gene end was trimmed by 0 bases and the J gene end by 0 bases; junction bases not matched to a gene: 11. This CDR3 is 18 amino acids long. The germline V gene encodes CDR1 MNHNS and CDR2 SASEGT. CDR3: CASSEAWLGQAFSYEQYF. The DNA for the CDR3 is TGTGCCAGCAGTGAAGCGTGGCTAGGACAGGCCTTCTCCTACGAGCAGTACTTC.

This clonotype turned up a few times. V is TRBV20-1 and J is TRBJ1-2; TRBD1 is a possible D gene (5 bases). With 1 base removed from V and 4 bases from J, the gap between germline ends came to 13 bases. Germline V lookup: CDR1 DFQATT, CDR2 SNEGSKA (reference sequence). The CDR3 covers 14 residues. In nucleotides, the CDR3 is TGCAGTGCTAGAGTGACAGAAATCTTCTATGGCTACACCTTC. As protein: CSARVTEIFYGYTF.

The CDR3 protein is CASSTSGGPAFF. The DNA for the CDR3 is TGTGCCAGCAGTACTAGCGGGGGGCCGGCGTTCTTC. The V call is TRBV2, the J call TRBJ2-1, with 12 bases fitting TRBD2. The length of the CDR3 is 12 residues. J gave up 15 bases and V 5 bases, and 5 bases lay outside the gene matches. Per germline, CDR1 SNHLY and CDR2 FYNNEI.

This clonotype was seen a few times. The CDR3 coding sequence is TGCAGTGCTAGAGATCTGTTGCGGACAGGGGGTCAAGAGACCCAGTACTTC. Translated: CSARDLLRTGGQETQYF. This chain links TRBV20-1 with TRBJ2-5; 10 bases fit TRBD1. The germline CDR1 and CDR2 sequences are DFQATT and SNEGSKA (reference sequence). The V gene end was trimmed by 0 bases and the J gene end by 2 bases; junction bases not matched to a gene: 9. This CDR3 has 17 residues.

In this sample, this clonotype is medium-sized. This chain joins TRBV7-2 and TRBJ2-5, with no clear D. Trimming pared 5 bases from V and 7 bases from J, leaving 14 bases between. In germline, CDR1 is SGHTA, CDR2 FQGNSA. The CDR3 covers 13 residues. As DNA, the CDR3 is TGTGCCAGCAGCCCGGGCCTTCCTGCGACCCAGTACTTC. Translated, it gives CASSPGLPATQYF.

In this sample, this clonotype turned up a few times. This rearrangement joins TRBV7-9 to TRBJ2-7; TRBD2 agrees at 12 bases. V dropped 4 bases and J dropped 4; count of bases not matched to a gene: 5. The germline V gene has CDR1 SEHNR and CDR2 FQNEAQ (reference sequence). This CDR3 contains 15 residues. The CDR3 DNA reads as TGTGCCAGCAGCTCCCGACTAGCGGGAGAGTACGAGCAGTACTTC. It is translated as CASSSRLAGEYEQYF.

This clonotype qualifies as medium-sized. CDR3 protein: CSARSLAGTGDTQYF. The DNA for the CDR3 is TGCAGTGCTAGATCCTTGGCGGGGACAGGGGATACGCAGTATTTT. The rearrangement links TRBV20-1 to TRBJ2-3; 9 bases match TRBD1. The CDR3 is 15 amino acids. Trimming removed 2 bases from V and 6 bases from J; junction bases left unmatched: 9. CDR1 and CDR2 (germline): DFQATT, SNEGSKA (reference sequence).

This clonotype was seen more than once but under ten times. The chain carries TRBV20-1 and TRBJ2-7; perhaps TRBD1 as D (6 bases). The germline gives CDR1 DFQATT, CDR2 SNEGSKA (reference sequence). Trimming took 6 bases from V and 7 from J, leaving 10 bases between them. The CDR3 loop spans 10 amino acids. CDR3 protein: CSARQDEQYF. In DNA, the CDR3 is TGCAGTGCCAGACAGGATGAGCAGTACTTC.

This clonotype was picked up a small number of times. The CDR3 here is CASSPRPAGWQYF. As DNA, the CDR3 is TGTGCCAGCAGCCCAAGACCGGCCGGGTGGCAGTACTTC. The V and J genes are TRBV7-2 and TRBJ2-7; the D is unclear. The germline V gene encodes CDR1 SGHTA and CDR2 FQGNSA. V shed 5 bases and J shed 9 bases, with 17 bases lying between them. This CDR3 is built from 13 residues.

This chain joins TRBV7-9 and TRBJ2-6; TRBD2 might be the D (5 bases). Trimming left V 9 bases short and J 1 base short, with 7 bases between. Germline-derived CDR1 and CDR2 are SEHNR and FQNEAQ (reference sequence). This CDR3 is built from 13 residues. DNA for the CDR3: TGTGCCAGTTCGGGGTCTGGGGCCAACGTCCTGACTTTC. Its protein is CASSGSGANVLTF. Full variable domain (rest looked up from reference TRBV7-9 and TRBJ2-6): DTGVSQNPRHKITKRGQNVTFRCDPISEHNRLYWYRQTLGQGPEFLTYFQNEAQLEKSRLLSDRFSAERPKGSFSTLEIQRTEQGDSAMYLCASSGSGANVLTFGAGSRLTVL.

This chain connects TRBV6-1 to TRBJ2-7, with TRBD2 identical over 9 bases. CDR3 length equals 15 residues. V was clipped by 2 bases and J by 6 bases; unmatched bases: 8. The germline CDR1 and CDR2 sequences are MNHNS and SASEGT. CDR3 DNA sequence: TGTGCCAGCAGTGAAAGAGGACTAGCGATCTCCGAGCAGTACTTC. It is translated as CASSERGLAISEQYF.

This clonotype appeared a few times. The chain links TRBV20-1 to TRBJ2-7; perhaps D is TRBD1 or TRBD2 (6 bases each). In germline, CDR1 is DFQATT, CDR2 SNEGSKA (reference sequence). Trimming pared 2 bases from V and 6 bases from J, leaving 17 bases between. The CDR3 covers 14 residues. The CDR3 nucleotides are TGCAGTGCTAGACCTACTGCCGGGGGCTCCGAGCAGTACTTC. Protein product: CSARPTAGGSEQYF.

The CDR3 nucleotides read TGTGCCAGCAGTTACGGCCGGGGAGATCAGCCCCAGCATTTT. Encoded protein: CASSYGRGDQPQHF. The J gene is TRBJ1-5, the V gene TRBV6-2 or TRBV6-3; D not certain. Trimming took off 2 bases at V and 5 bases at J, with 10 bases between the two ends. Germline lookup yields CDR1 MNHEY and CDR2 SVGEGT. This CDR3 has 14 amino acids.

This clonotype has a count of ten or more. The chain carries TRBV15 and TRBJ1-2; D not resolved. The V gene's germline CDR1 is LNHNV and CDR2 YYDKDF (reference sequence). V was cut by 1 base and J by 4 bases, with 10 bases left in between. The CDR3 spans 14 residues. The CDR3 region is CATSRGIGIYGYTF. The CDR3 DNA reads as TGTGCCACCAGCAGAGGGATCGGAATCTATGGCTACACCTTC.

This chain links TRBV20-1 with TRBJ2-5; D unclear. CDR1 DFQATT and CDR2 SNEGSKA come from the germline V gene (reference sequence). V dropped 6 bases and J dropped 3 bases, with 8 bases sitting between them. This CDR3 has 11 amino acids. This chain's CDR3 is CSANWKETQYF. The CDR3 nucleotides read TGCAGTGCCAATTGGAAAGAGACCCAGTACTTC.

The sample holds a few counts of this clonotype. The chain combines TRBV7-2 with TRBJ2-1; D unclear. This CDR3 contains 12 residues. V was clipped by 4 bases and J by 10 bases, with 11 bases between them. CDR1 is SGHTA, CDR2 FQGNSA, per germline. The CDR3 protein is CASSYSGREQFF. The CDR3 region has the DNA TGTGCCAGCAGCTACTCCGGGCGCGAGCAGTTCTTC.

V usage is TRBV4-3 and J usage is TRBJ1-6, with 10 bases that match TRBD1. Looked up from germline, CDR1 is LGHNA and CDR2 is YSLEER. The CDR3 is 16 amino acids. Germline trimming cut 3 bases from V and 8 bases from J; bases unmatched to any gene: 7. The CDR3 DNA sequence: TGCGCCAGCAGCCAGACAGGGGGCGGAGGGTATTCACCCCTCCACTTT. It encodes CASSQTGGGGYSPLHF.

The chain employs TRBV6-1 and TRBJ2-7; D not resolved. From germline, CDR1 is MNHNS and CDR2 SASEGT. This CDR3 comprises 13 residues. Trimming pared 7 bases from V and 8 bases from J, leaving 18 bases between. The CDR3 loop reads CASTPRPSAQQYF. For the CDR3, the DNA is TGTGCCAGCACCCCCCGCCCCAGCGCCCAGCAGTACTTC.

V gene TRBV7-2 combines with J gene TRBJ2-3, with TRBD2 matching over 10 bases. The trim removed 5 bases at V and 6 bases at J, leaving 11 bases unmatched. This CDR3 has 16 residues. Germline V lookup: CDR1 SGHTA, CDR2 FQGNSA. The CDR3 DNA follows: TGTGCCAGCAGCCCCCTACTAGCGGGACAAAGGGATACGCAGTATTTT. Translating it yields CASSPLLAGQRDTQYF.

The chain joins TRBV6-5 to TRBJ1-2; no definite D call. CDR3 length: 14 amino acids. Trimming stripped 3 bases from V and 2 bases from J, with 10 bases between. Germline lookup yields CDR1 MNHEY and CDR2 SVGAGI. The CDR3 region has the DNA TGTGCCAGCAGTTATGGGCCTAGGAACTATGGCTACACCTTC. Encoded protein: CASSYGPRNYGYTF.

This clonotype was seen a handful of times. This chain uses TRBV7-2 with TRBJ2-7; 9 bases are a match to TRBD1. CDR3 length: 15 amino acids. Germline CDR1 and CDR2: SGHTA and FQGNSA. V was clipped by 0 bases and J by 4 bases; unmatched bases: 4. The CDR3: CASSLAGQGLYEQYF. Here the CDR3 DNA reads TGTGCCAGCAGCTTAGCGGGACAGGGTTTATACGAGCAGTACTTC.

This clonotype was counted a single time. The chain recombines TRBV6-1 with TRBJ1-1, with 10 positions matching TRBD1. Per the germline V gene, CDR1 is MNHNS and CDR2 is SASEGT. J was trimmed by 6 bases and V by 8 bases; bases with no gene match: 3. The length of the CDR3 is 12 residues. In nucleotides, the CDR3 is TGTGCCAGCGGGACAGGGGTCCCTGAAGCTTTCTTT. It encodes CASGTGVPEAFF.

This chain connects TRBV19 to TRBJ2-5; D is possibly TRBD1 or TRBD2 (5 bases each). Trimming took 5 bases from V and 5 from J, leaving 18 bases between them. This CDR3 region has 15 residues. CDR1 is LNHDA and CDR2 is SQIVND in the germline V gene (reference sequence). Written as DNA, the CDR3 is TGTGCCAGTAGTCCGCCGGGCTTGAGGGGCGAGACCCAGTACTTC. It translates to CASSPPGLRGETQYF.

V and J are TRBV20-1 and TRBJ1-2; 8 bases align to TRBD1. Germline V CDR1 and CDR2: DFQATT, SNEGSKA (reference sequence). The CDR3 extends over 13 amino acids. Trimming at V came to 4 bases and at J to 5 bases, leaving 6 bases not matched to a gene. CDR3 bases: TGCAGTGCTACCCGACAGGGGCGGTATGGCTACACCTTC. Encoded protein: CSATRQGRYGYTF.

The chain couples TRBV7-2 to TRBJ1-2, with D perhaps matching TRBD1 (5 bases). Germline V CDR1 and CDR2: SGHTA, FQGNSA. This CDR3 has 14 amino acids. Trimming took 3 bases from V and 6 from J, leaving 14 bases between them. CDR3 loop: CASSFFRQGDGYTF. The CDR3 nucleotides read TGTGCCAGCAGCTTCTTTCGGCAGGGTGATGGCTACACCTTC.

This clonotype has only one observation. V and J are TRBV24-1 and TRBJ2-2; 8 bases map to TRBD2. Germline V gene lookup returns CDR1 KGHDR and CDR2 SFDVKD. There are 17 residues in the CDR3. J gave up 4 bases and V 4 bases, and 10 bases lay outside the gene matches. This chain's CDR3 is CATSDISSGQFTGELFF. The CDR3 bases are TGTGCCACCAGTGACATATCTAGCGGGCAGTTCACCGGGGAGCTGTTTTTT.